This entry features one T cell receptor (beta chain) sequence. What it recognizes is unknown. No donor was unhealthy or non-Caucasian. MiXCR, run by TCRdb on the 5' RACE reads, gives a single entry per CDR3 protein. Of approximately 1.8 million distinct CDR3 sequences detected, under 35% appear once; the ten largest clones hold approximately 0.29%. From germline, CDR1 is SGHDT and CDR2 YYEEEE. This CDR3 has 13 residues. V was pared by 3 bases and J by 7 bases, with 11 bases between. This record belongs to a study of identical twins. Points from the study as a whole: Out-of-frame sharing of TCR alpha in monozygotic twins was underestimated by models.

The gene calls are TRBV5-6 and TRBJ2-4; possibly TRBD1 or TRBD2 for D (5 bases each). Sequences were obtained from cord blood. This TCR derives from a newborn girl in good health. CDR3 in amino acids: CASSSPGANIQYF. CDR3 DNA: TGTGCCAGCAGCTCCCCCGGGGCTAACATTCAGTACTTC.